The entry below describes one T cell receptor (beta chain). Its antigen is still unknown. The same CDR3 also results from other DNA sequences found in this sample. These data originate in a study of cytomegalovirus exposure and HLA in healthy donors. Study results and limitations: The likely origin of a cluster of highly shared sequence variants was a sequencing artifact. A later analysis showed that HLA-associated TCR beta chains had undergone more clonal expansion than equally common others. Follow-up analysis later connected one missense variant in DCLRE1C with trimming of TCR beta V- and J-genes.

Primers for the PCR totalled 60 Vbeta and 13 Jbeta. Under the authors' procedure: A later analysis tallied approximately 78 million unique TCR beta chains, 9 million to 12 million of them shared. TCRdb's copy holds only in-frame clones and misses some; the assay was immunoSEQ multiplex PCR. V and J calls and clone size are those listed in that table; D and trimming were worked out from the DNA. The data contain just over 200,000 clones, 70% of them singletons. This CDR3 is 15 amino acids long. CDR1 and CDR2 (germline): SNHLY, FYNNEI. Trimming removed 8 bases at V and 4 bases at J, with 17 bases between.

The receptor was derived from a man aged 35 to 55 in good health and CMV-seropositive. The sequenced sample was PBMCs. The V gene is TRBV2, the J gene TRBJ1-4; a weak D match, TRBD1 (6 bases). The CDR3 DNA reads TGTGCCAGCGGTCGTAACAGGGCGGGTAATGAAAAACTGTTTTTT. It specifies CASGRNRAGNEKLFF.